This T cell receptor (beta chain) was retrieved from a study of OX40 agonist ivuxolimab in advanced cancers. The length of the CDR3 is 14 residues. CDR1 is MNHEY and CDR2 is SVGAGI in the germline V gene. The V gene end was trimmed by 7 bases and the J gene end by 1 base; junction bases not matched to a gene: 5. Using immunoSEQ multiplex PCR, the repertoire was profiled, and TCRdb retains in-frame clones only, with some absent. This sample has tens of thousands of clones, with 70% to 90% found just once. Sample: CD4+ or CD8+ T cells sorted from blood, taken in a trial of the OX40 agonist ivuxolimab. The V and J genes are TRBV6-5 and TRBJ2-3; 7 bases map to TRBD1. The origin of this receptor is an adult with an advanced solid tumor such as melanoma, head and neck, liver or kidney cancer. The CDR3 is CASTRQGGTDTQYF. The CDR3 bases are TGTGCCAGCACGAGACAGGGAGGCACAGATACGCAGTATTTT.